Shown below are 15 T cell receptor beta chains from a single sample sequenced in a study of T-cell memory formation after mild COVID-19. TCRdb re-derived calls from the 5' RACE reads in MiXCR, one entry per CDR3 protein. Of approximately 230,000 distinct CDR3 sequences in the sample, roughly 15% were seen once. The sample consisted of PBMCs or a T cell subset sorted from them (not recorded which). These receptors were obtained from a man aged 18 to 29 who had mild COVID-19 (a few samples of this study predate the infection). Cell type and time point are not known.

V and J are TRBV20-1 and TRBJ2-3, with 9 positions matching TRBD2. V lost 2 bases, J lost 3 bases, and 3 bases stayed unmatched. The CDR3 consists of 14 residues. In germline, CDR1 is DFQATT, CDR2 SNEGSKA (reference sequence). The CDR3 nucleotides read TGCAGTGCTAGAAGTAGCGGGGGAACAGATACGCAGTATTTT. Its translation: CSARSSGGTDTQYF.

This clonotype has just a few counts. The CDR3 sequence is CASSRWTSGVVGETQYF. In DNA form, the CDR3 reads TGCGCCAGCAGCCGTTGGACTAGCGGGGTCGTTGGGGAGACCCAGTACTTC. V and J are TRBV4-3 and TRBJ2-5, with 12 bases fitting TRBD2. Germline V lookup: CDR1 LGHNA, CDR2 YSLEER. V lost 4 bases, J lost 5 bases, and 11 bases stayed unmatched. The CDR3 loop spans 17 amino acids.

This rearrangement joins TRBV7-9 to TRBJ1-2; tentatively, D is TRBD1 (6 bases). Trimming took off 10 bases at V and 6 bases at J, with 21 bases between the two ends. The CDR3 sequence is 14 residues long. CDR1 and CDR2 from the germline V gene are SEHNR and FQNEAQ (reference sequence). The CDR3, as DNA: TGTGCCACTACGACGTGGGGGGCACTCGATGGCTACACCTTC. Encoded protein: CATTTWGALDGYTF.

The sample holds a few counts of this clonotype. The chain joins TRBV20-1 to TRBJ1-5; D might be TRBD1 (5 bases). Germline-derived CDR1 and CDR2 are DFQATT and SNEGSKA (reference sequence). CDR3 length equals 16 residues. Trimming stripped 2 bases from V and 4 bases from J, with 18 bases between. CDR3 in amino acids: CSARSPPGTANQPQHF. CDR3 coding DNA: TGCAGTGCTAGATCCCCCCCCGGGACGGCTAATCAGCCCCAGCATTTT.

V gene TRBV5-1 combines with J gene TRBJ1-1; 8 nucleotides align to TRBD1. Germline assignment: CDR1 SGHRS and CDR2 YFSETQ. The CDR3 consists of 14 residues. J gave up 4 bases and V 3 bases, and 5 bases lay outside the gene matches. CDR3 amino acids: CASSSQGDGTEAFF. DNA of the CDR3: TGCGCCAGCAGCTCACAGGGGGATGGCACTGAAGCTTTCTTT.

The table lists this clonotype with a few counts. The rearrangement joins TRBV7-9 to TRBJ2-2; 11 bases are a match to TRBD1. J lost 7 bases, V lost 1 base, and 2 bases had no gene match. The germline CDR1 and CDR2 sequences are SEHNR and FQNEAQ (reference sequence). CDR3 length: 15 residues. The CDR3 nucleotides read TGTGCCAGCAGCTTAGGGACAGGGGGCAACGGGGAGCTGTTTTTT. Translation: CASSLGTGGNGELFF.

This clonotype has more than one count but fewer than ten. The chain carries TRBV7-6 and TRBJ2-5, with D tentatively TRBD1 (5 bases). This CDR3 is 13 amino acids long. Germline loops: CDR1 SGHVS, CDR2 FNYEAQ. V was trimmed by 4 bases and J by 2 bases, leaving 8 bases between them. For the CDR3, the DNA is TGTGCCAGCAGCTCAGGGAATCAAGAGACCCAGTACTTC. Its protein is CASSSGNQETQYF. The complete variable domain, with remaining parts taken from reference TRBV7-6 and TRBJ2-5, reads GAGVSQSPRYKVTKRGQDVALRCDPISGHVSLYWYRQALGQGPEFLTYFNYEAQQDKSGLPNDRFSAERPEGSISTLTIQRTEQRDSAMYRCASSSGNQETQYFGPGTRLLVL.

This clonotype was seen more than once but under ten times. This chain joins TRBV15 and TRBJ2-2, with D perhaps matching TRBD2 (6 bases). The CDR3 extends over 14 amino acids. Trimming cost V 0 bases and J 8 bases, with 10 bases left between them. Per the germline V gene, CDR1 is LNHNV and CDR2 is YYDKDF (reference sequence). This CDR3 reads CATSRDRGLGELFF. The DNA of the CDR3 is TGTGCCACCAGCAGAGATCGGGGGTTAGGGGAGCTGTTTTTT.

The chain is built from TRBV20-1 and TRBJ2-3; D gene uncertain. Germline V gives CDR1 DFQATT, CDR2 SNEGSKA (reference sequence). The V and J ends lost 5 bases and 2 bases respectively, with 17 bases between them. The CDR3 spans 15 residues. CDR3 nucleotides: TGCAGTGCTTCTGGTGTCCCTGAAAACACAGATACGCAGTATTTT. This gives the protein CSASGVPENTDTQYF.

The sample holds a few counts of this clonotype. This chain uses TRBV9 with TRBJ2-2; D tentatively reads TRBD1 or TRBD2 (5 bases each). The CDR3 is made up of 16 amino acids. CDR1 SGDLS and CDR2 YYNGEE come from the germline V gene. V dropped 4 bases and J dropped 6 bases, with 19 bases sitting between them. CDR3 coding DNA: TGTGCCAGCAGCTCCGGGACCCCATTCAACGCCGGGGAGCTGTTTTTT. This sequence encodes CASSSGTPFNAGELFF.

A few counts support this clonotype. The chain recombines TRBV7-2 with TRBJ2-5; D not certain. CDR3 size: 13 residues. CDR1 and CDR2 from the germline V gene are SGHTA and FQGNSA. Trimming shortened V by 3 bases and J by 5 bases, and 10 bases separated the two germline ends. CDR3 nucleotide sequence: TGTGCCAGCAGCTTGGTCGGCCCGGAGACCCAGTACTTC. It specifies CASSLVGPETQYF.

The V call is TRBV15, the J call TRBJ1-3; D gene unclear. CDR3 size: 15 residues. Germline V lookup: CDR1 LNHNV, CDR2 YYDKDF (reference sequence). The germline V and J ends were trimmed by 0 bases and 0 bases, with 6 bases remaining between them. The DNA for the CDR3 is TGTGCCACCAGCAGAGATCGGGTCTCTGGAAACACCATATATTTT. Residues: CATSRDRVSGNTIYF.

This clonotype was seen more than once but under ten times. The chain has TRBV7-2 and TRBJ1-1; D call uncertain. Germline V gene sequence: CDR1 SGHTA, CDR2 FQGNSA. This CDR3 has 13 amino acids. V was cut by 3 bases and J by 2 bases, with 7 bases left in between. CDR3 in amino acids: CASSFTPNTEAFF. The CDR3 DNA reads as TGTGCCAGCAGCTTCACGCCAAACACTGAAGCTTTCTTT.

The chain recombines TRBV11-2 with TRBJ1-1, with 9 bases matching TRBD1. V trimming: 5 bases; J trimming: 6 bases; junction bases outside the gene matches: 10. This CDR3 is built from 15 residues. Germline V CDR1 and CDR2: SGHAT, FQNNGV. DNA of the CDR3: TGTGCCAGCAGCCAGCCGGGACAGGGTCTGGCTGAAGCTTTCTTT. This encodes CASSQPGQGLAEAFF. Combining the CDR3 with reference TRBV11-2 and TRBJ1-1 gives the whole variable domain EAGVAQSPRYKIIEKRQSVAFWCNPISGHATLYWYQQILGQGPKLLIQFQNNGVVDDSQLPKDRFSAERLKGVDSTLKIQPAKLEDSAVYLCASSQPGQGLAEAFFGQGTRLTVV.

The CDR3 nucleotides are TGTGCCAGCAGTTACTCGACAGGGCGGACCGGGGAGCTGTTTTTT. This gives the protein CASSYSTGRTGELFF. J is TRBJ2-2 and V is TRBV6-5; 7 bases are a match to TRBD1. The J segment lost 5 bases and the V segment lost 0 bases, leaving 3 bases of the junction unmatched. Germline V gene sequence: CDR1 MNHEY, CDR2 SVGAGI. The CDR3 is made up of 15 amino acids.